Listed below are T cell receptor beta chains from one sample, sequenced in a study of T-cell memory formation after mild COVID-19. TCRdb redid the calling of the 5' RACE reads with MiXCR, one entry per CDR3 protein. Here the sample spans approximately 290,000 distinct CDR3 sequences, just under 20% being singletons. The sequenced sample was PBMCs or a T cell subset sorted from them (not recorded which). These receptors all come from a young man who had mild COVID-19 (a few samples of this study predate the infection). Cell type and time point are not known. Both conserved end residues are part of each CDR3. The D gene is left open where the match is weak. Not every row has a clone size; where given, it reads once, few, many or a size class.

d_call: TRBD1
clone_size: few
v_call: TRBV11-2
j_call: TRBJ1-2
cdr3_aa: CASSPEVGQVNYGYTF
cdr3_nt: TGTGCCAGCAGCCCCGAGGTCGGACAGGTTAACTATGGCTACACCTTC

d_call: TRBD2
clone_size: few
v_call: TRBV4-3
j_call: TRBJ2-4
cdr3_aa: CASSQIARDPGGIQYF
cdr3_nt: TGCGCCAGCAGCCAAATCGCCCGGGACCCGGGGGGCATTCAGTACTTC

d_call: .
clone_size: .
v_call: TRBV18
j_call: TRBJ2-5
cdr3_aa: CASSPPPSGETQYF
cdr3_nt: TGTGCCAGCTCACCACCCCCCAGCGGAGAGACCCAGTACTTC

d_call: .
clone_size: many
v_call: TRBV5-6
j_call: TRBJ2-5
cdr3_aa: CASSTFTRETQYF
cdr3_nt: TGTGCCAGCAGCACCTTCACTCGAGAGACCCAGTACTTC

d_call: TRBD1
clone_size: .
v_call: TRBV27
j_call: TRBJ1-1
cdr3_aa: CASSSPDRTSEAFF
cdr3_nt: TGTGCCAGCAGTTCCCCGGACAGGACCTCCGAAGCTTTCTTT

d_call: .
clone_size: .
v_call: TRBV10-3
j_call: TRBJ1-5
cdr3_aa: CAISESARVFNQPQHF
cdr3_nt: TGTGCCATCAGTGAGTCCGCCAGGGTGTTCAATCAGCCCCAGCATTTT

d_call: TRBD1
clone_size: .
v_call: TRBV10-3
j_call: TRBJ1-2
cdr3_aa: CATHPDRGLLGGYTF
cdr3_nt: TGTGCCACCCACCCGGACAGGGGGCTTCTTGGTGGCTACACCTTC

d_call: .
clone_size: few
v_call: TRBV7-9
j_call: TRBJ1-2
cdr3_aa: CASSFSTEDGYTF
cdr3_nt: TGTGCCAGCAGCTTTTCTACCGAGGATGGCTACACCTTC

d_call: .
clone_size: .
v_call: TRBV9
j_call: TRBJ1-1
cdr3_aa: CASSVGGATEAFF
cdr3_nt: TGTGCCAGCAGCGTGGGGGGAGCCACTGAAGCTTTCTTT

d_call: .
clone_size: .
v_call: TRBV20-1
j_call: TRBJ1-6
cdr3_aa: CSARELTPFGPLHF
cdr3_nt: TGCAGTGCTAGAGAACTGACTCCCTTTGGACCCCTCCACTTT

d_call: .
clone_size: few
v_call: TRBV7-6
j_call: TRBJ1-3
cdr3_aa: CASSLERFGGADGNTIYF
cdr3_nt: TGTGCCAGCAGCTTAGAACGGTTCGGGGGAGCGGATGGAAACACCATATATTTT

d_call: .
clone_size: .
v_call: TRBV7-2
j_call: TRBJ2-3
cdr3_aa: CASGDTTTDTQYF
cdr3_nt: TGTGCCAGCGGAGACACAACCACAGATACGCAGTATTTT

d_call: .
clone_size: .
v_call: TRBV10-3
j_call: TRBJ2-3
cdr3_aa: CAISEGPTVTDTQYF
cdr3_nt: TGTGCCATCAGTGAGGGACCGACGGTTACAGATACGCAGTATTTT

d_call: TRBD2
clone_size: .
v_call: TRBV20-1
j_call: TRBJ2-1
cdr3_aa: CSARDRLAGVYNEQFF
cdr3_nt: TGCAGTGCTAGAGATCGGCTAGCGGGGGTTTACAATGAGCAGTTCTTC

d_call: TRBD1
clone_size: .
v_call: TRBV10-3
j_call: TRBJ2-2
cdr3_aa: CAISGAGGTSDTGELFF
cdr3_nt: TGTGCCATCAGTGGGGCAGGGGGAACATCGGACACCGGGGAGCTGTTTTTT

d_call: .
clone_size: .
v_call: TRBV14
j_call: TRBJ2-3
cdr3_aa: CASSQRSQRYTQYF
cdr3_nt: TGTGCCAGCAGCCAACGGAGCCAACGCTATACGCAGTATTTT

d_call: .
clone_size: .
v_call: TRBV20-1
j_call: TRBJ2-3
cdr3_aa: CSEVGRNTDTQYF
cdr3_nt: TGCAGTGAGGTCGGACGGAACACAGATACGCAGTATTTT

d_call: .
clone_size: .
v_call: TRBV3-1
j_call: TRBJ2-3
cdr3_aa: CASEGFSSTDTQYF
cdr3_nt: TGTGCCTCAGAAGGTTTTTCTAGCACAGATACGCAGTATTTT

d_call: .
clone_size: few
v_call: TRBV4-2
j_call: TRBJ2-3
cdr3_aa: CASSPGQAQYF
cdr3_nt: TGTGCCAGCAGCCCCGGACAAGCGCAGTATTTT

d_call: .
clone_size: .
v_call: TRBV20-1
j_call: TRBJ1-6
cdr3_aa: CSAREDGRNSPLHF
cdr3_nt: TGCAGTGCTAGAGAGGACGGCCGGAATTCACCCCTCCACTTT

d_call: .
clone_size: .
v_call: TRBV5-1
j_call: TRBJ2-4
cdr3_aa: CASSSFGGAKNIQYF
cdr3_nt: TGCGCCAGCAGCTCTTTTGGGGGGGCCAAAAACATTCAGTACTTC

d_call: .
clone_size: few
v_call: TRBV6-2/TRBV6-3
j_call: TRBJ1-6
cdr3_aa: CASSYSVRLESPLHF
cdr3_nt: TGTGCCAGCAGTTACTCGGTGCGTCTTGAGTCACCCCTCCACTTT

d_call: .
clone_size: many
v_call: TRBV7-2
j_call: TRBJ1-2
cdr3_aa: CASSRDGVYGYTF
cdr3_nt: TGTGCCAGCAGCCGGGACGGTGTCTATGGCTACACCTTC

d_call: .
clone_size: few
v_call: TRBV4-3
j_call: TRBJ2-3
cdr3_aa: CASSPLVGDTQYF
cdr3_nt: TGCGCCAGCAGCCCCCTTGTCGGTGATACGCAGTATTTT

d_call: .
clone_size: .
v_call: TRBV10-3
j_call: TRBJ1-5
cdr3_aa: CAISANSGAYQPQHF
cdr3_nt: TGTGCCATCAGTGCAAATTCCGGGGCCTATCAGCCCCAGCATTTT

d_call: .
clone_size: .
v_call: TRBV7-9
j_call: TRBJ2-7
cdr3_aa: CASRPDSAYEQYF
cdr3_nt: TGTGCCAGCAGACCCGACAGCGCCTACGAGCAGTACTTC